This T cell receptor beta chain was sequenced in a study of blood T cell repertoires in COVID-19. Study as a whole: Samples representing acute and convalescent COVID-19 were sourced from the United States, Italy and Spain.

The table came from immunoSEQ multiplex PCR; TCRdb's copy has only in-frame clones and leaves some out. The sample contains about 120,000 clones, more than 75% of which appear only once. This CDR3 contains 12 residues. Germline CDR1 SGHRS, CDR2 YFSETQ. Deletions cut 5 bases from V and 3 bases from J, with 9 bases between. The chain carries TRBV5-1 and TRBJ2-7; the D is unclear. The sequenced material came from peripheral blood. The receptor was derived from a woman between 50 and 59 years old with acute or convalescent COVID-19. The CDR3 DNA is TGCGCCAGCAGGGAGAGCTTCTACGAGCAGTACTTC. Its translation is CASRESFYEQYF. The full variable domain, rest sourced from reference TRBV5-1 and TRBJ2-7, is KAGVTQTPRYLIKTRGQQVTLSCSPISGHRSVSWYQQTPGQGLQFLFEYFSETQRNKGNFPGRFSGRQFSNSRSEMNVSTLELGDSALYLCASRESFYEQYFGPGTRLTVT.